Listed here are 8 T cell receptor beta chains from one sample, sequenced in a study of T cell responses to AZD1222 COVID-19 vaccine (dated by TCRdb to the early 2020s). Explained via the paper, the time point label denotes: about 28 days (+/-7) after the second vaccine dose. The method behind the library was the immunoSEQ multiplex PCR assay. Drawn from immuneACCESS, this table holds only the in-frame rearrangements with V and J called that TCRdb kept. Clones are partly lost; checked studies trace under half to an unresolved V gene and leave the rest unexplained. For this sample the table gives around 71,000 clones, of which about four fifths were detected only once. About an eighth of the sample is in the top ten clones. The source was peripheral blood, collected 28 days after the second AZD1222 dose. These receptors originate from an adult who received the AZD1222 COVID-19 vaccine.

This clone was seen once. This rearrangement joins TRBV5-6 to TRBJ1-2; D is uncertain. V was pared by 0 bases and J by 6 bases, with 9 bases between. Germline-derived CDR1 and CDR2 are SGHDT and YYEEEE. CDR3 length equals 13 residues. In DNA form, the CDR3 reads TGTGCCAGCAGCTTGGCCGGGCAGAATGGCTACACCTTC. Translation gives CASSLAGQNGYTF.

J is TRBJ2-2 and V is TRBV21-1. TRBV21-1 is classified as a pseudogene. This CDR3 spans 17 amino acids. The DNA of the CDR3 is TGTGCCAGCAGCCGTCTCCCGGGCGCCCCGAACACCGGGGAGCTGTTTTTT. Translation gives CASSRLPGAPNTGELFF.

V usage is TRBV9 and J usage is TRBJ1-2, with a weak D call TRBD1 (5 bases). The CDR3 covers 15 residues. Between the trimmed V and J ends, which lost 3 bases and 2 bases, there was a span of 14 bases. Germline V gives CDR1 SGDLS, CDR2 YYNGEE. CDR3 nucleotide sequence: TGTGCCAGCAGCGCCACTCCCGGGGGGAACTATGGCTACACCTTC. As protein: CASSATPGGNYGYTF.

The chain carries TRBV7-9 and TRBJ2-5; D not certain. Trimming removed 5 bases from V and 5 bases from J, with 15 bases in between. CDR3 length: 14 residues. Germline V gene lookup returns CDR1 SEHNR and CDR2 FQNEAQ (reference sequence). The CDR3 nucleotides read TGTGCCAGCAGCCCACATGATTTCTTGGAGACCCAGTACTTC. Its translation: CASSPHDFLETQYF.

The DNA for the CDR3 is TGTGCCAGTAGTATAGAGGCAGCGAACACCGGGGAGCTGTTTTTT. This translates into CASSIEAANTGELFF. The chain couples TRBV19 to TRBJ2-2; D call uncertain. V was clipped by 0 bases and J by 0 bases, with 5 bases between them. From germline, CDR1 is LNHDA and CDR2 SQIVND (reference sequence). This CDR3 has 15 residues.

This chain connects TRBV4-1 to TRBJ2-7, with D tentatively TRBD1 (5 bases). V lost 0 bases to trimming and J lost 4 bases, with 22 bases between them. There are 18 residues in the CDR3. In germline, CDR1 is MGHRA, CDR2 YSYEKL. CDR3 sequence: CASSQDSGLGAPKYEQYF. The CDR3 nucleotides are TGCGCCAGCAGCCAAGATTCAGGTCTTGGGGCCCCGAAGTACGAGCAGTACTTC.

This clone has just a few counts. The rearrangement joins TRBV30 to TRBJ2-1; TRBD1 or TRBD2 may be the D gene (7 bases each). The CDR3 totals 20 residues. Looked up from germline, CDR1 is GTSNPN and CDR2 is SVGIG (reference sequence). With 4 bases removed from V and 9 bases from J, the gap between germline ends came to 37 bases. CDR3 nucleotide sequence: TGTGCCTGGAAATGGCCCTGGTTCCTGGTAGGGACAGACGGCGGGGGTGAGCAGTTCTTC. Protein: CAWKWPWFLVGTDGGGEQFF.

This clone occurred once. The rearrangement links TRBV6-5 to TRBJ1-6; D is ambiguous. This CDR3 has 13 residues. Germline CDR1 and CDR2: MNHEY and SVGAGI. V was clipped by 2 bases and J by 10 bases, with 9 bases between them. The DNA of the CDR3 is TGTGCCAGCAGTTACGCCGGTAACTCACCCCTCCACTTT. This sequence encodes CASSYAGNSPLHF.